This entry lists 2 T cell receptor beta chains sequenced from one sample in a study of T cells after yellow fever vaccination. TCRdb independently ran MiXCR on the 5' RACE reads; one entry per CDR3 protein. The sample consists of 50,000 to 75,000 distinct CDR3 sequences, 4.5% to 6% of them appearing once. The sample was PBMCs, either bulk or a sorted T-cell subset (CD4+, CD8+, memory, or dextramer-sorted; not recorded which), taken on the day of the yellow fever booster vaccination. All receptors derive from a man aged 18 to 29 who received the YFV17D yellow fever vaccine.

This clonotype appeared many times. This chain connects TRBV5-1 to TRBJ1-5, with a tentative D call TRBD1 (6 bases). V gave up 0 bases and J gave up 6 bases, with 7 bases separating them. The CDR3 consists of 13 residues. From germline, CDR1 is SGHRS and CDR2 YFSETQ. CDR3 nucleotides: TGCGCCAGCAGCTTGGAGGGGGGTCAGCCCCAGCATTTT. Protein: CASSLEGGQPQHF.

This clonotype has a handful of counts. The J gene is TRBJ2-2, the V gene TRBV5-1; 9 bases are a match to TRBD1. The trim removed 0 bases at V and 3 bases at J, leaving 9 bases unmatched. CDR3 length equals 18 residues. Germline V gene sequence: CDR1 SGHRS, CDR2 YFSETQ. The chain's CDR3 is CASSLDLRDRDYTGELFF. Here the CDR3 DNA reads TGCGCCAGCAGCTTGGACTTAAGGGACAGGGACTACACCGGGGAGCTGTTTTTT.